This section outlines one T cell receptor (beta chain) sequence together with its context. The antigen is not known. One end of the junction does not line up with germline, which may come from a read error. The data are from a study of tumor and adjacent non-tumor tissue in lung cancer. Study-wide points: Significantly higher TCR diversity was found in tumor than normal lung.

Germline lookup yields CDR1 MNHEY and CDR2 SVGAGI. The CDR3 has 14 amino acids. A modified ARM-PCR protocol with three rounds of nested PCR amplified TCRbeta. TCRdb re-called the multiplex PCR reads through MiXCR, storing one row per CDR3 protein. The table shows 81,000 or so distinct CDR3 sequences, with roughly 80% occurring only once. RNA was extracted from bulk tissue without any cell sorting. Distant lung tissue was collected more than 3 cm away from the tumor edge. This TCR was recovered from a man in his sixties with non-small cell lung cancer. Input material: distant non-tumor lung tissue. The V and J genes are TRBV6-5 and TRBJ2-7, with a weak D call TRBD2 (6 bases). In DNA, the CDR3 is TGTGCCAGCCGCCGGGACTTCGGTTCCTTCGAGCAGTATTTC. Amino acid sequence: CASRRDFGSFEQYF.